One T cell receptor beta chain is described in this entry. The target antigen is unknown. Trimming removed 0 bases at V and 4 bases at J, with 7 bases between. Germline loops: CDR1 SGHRS, CDR2 YFSETQ. This CDR3 region has 13 residues. Constant-segment-primed 5'RACE gave TCR alpha and TCR beta cDNA libraries with sample barcodes and UMIs. TCRdb called the 5' RACE reads again in MiXCR, with one record for every CDR3 protein. The sample holds more than 250,000 distinct CDR3 sequences, 15% to 20% seen once. The data were taken from a study of T-cell memory formation after mild COVID-19. Turning to the study itself: TCR clusters were mostly donor specific. Overall study results and limits: Contracting clones from day 15 to 85 showed balanced CD4/CD8; later expanders favored CD4+.

The chain is built from TRBV5-1 and TRBJ2-5; TRBD1 is a possible D gene (5 bases). This receptor was identified in a man aged 18 to 30 who had mild COVID-19 (a few samples of this study predate the infection). Cell type and time point are not known. The sequencing input was PBMCs or a T cell subset sorted from them (not recorded which). CDR3 loop: CASSLVRGETQYF. Here the CDR3 DNA reads TGCGCCAGCAGCTTGGTAAGGGGAGAGACCCAGTACTTC.